Listed here is a single TCR beta chain. The data were obtained in a study of T cell responses to AZD1222 COVID-19 vaccine. The V gene's germline CDR1 is SGHRS and CDR2 YFSETQ. V lost 1 base to trimming and J lost 1 base, with 8 bases between them. CDR3 size: 14 residues. This table comes from immunoSEQ multiplex PCR, and its TCRdb copy is limited to in-frame clones, with some not included. The sample has tens of thousands of clones, around four fifths seen once; the top ten hold around 21%. The sequences come from peripheral blood, collected on day 0 of AZD1222 vaccination. The chain carries TRBV5-1 and TRBJ2-5; no clear D gene. The receptor comes from an adult in good health. CDR3 protein: CASSLSPGQETQYF. For the CDR3, the DNA is TGCGCCAGCAGCTTGTCACCGGGCCAAGAGACCCAGTACTTC.